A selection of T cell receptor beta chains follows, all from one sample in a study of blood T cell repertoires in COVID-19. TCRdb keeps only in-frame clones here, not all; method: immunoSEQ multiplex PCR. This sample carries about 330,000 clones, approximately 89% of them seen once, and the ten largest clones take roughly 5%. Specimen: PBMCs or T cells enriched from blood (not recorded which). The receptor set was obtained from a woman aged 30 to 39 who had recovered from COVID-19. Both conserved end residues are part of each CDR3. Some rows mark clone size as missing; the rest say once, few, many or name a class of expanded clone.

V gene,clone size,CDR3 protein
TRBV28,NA,CASSPRGGGIAGELFF
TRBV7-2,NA,CASSLRLTDTQYF
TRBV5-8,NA,CASSVTGSRGYTF
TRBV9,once,CASSVDDLRGYTF
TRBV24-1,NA,CATSEPGVRGYTF
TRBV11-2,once,CASSQGGASSYNEQFF
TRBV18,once,CASSPFGSEAFF
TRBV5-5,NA,CASSLWGSLDVGIGIF
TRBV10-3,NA,CAIRLAASSYEQYF
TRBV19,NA,CASSMGTGPNQPQHF
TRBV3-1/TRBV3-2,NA,CASSQGDIGGYTF
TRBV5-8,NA,CASTRWDRPFYGYTF
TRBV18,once,CASSSGDSPLHF
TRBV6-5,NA,CATTRNPVAETQYF
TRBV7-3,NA,CASSLRGGHNEQFF
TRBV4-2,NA,CASSPGLSFNEQYF
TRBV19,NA,CASSRDRGSYEQYF
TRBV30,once,CAWSLSGGPRETQYF
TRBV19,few,CASSRHLQGGYEQYF
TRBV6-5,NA,CASSSGAAGEQFF
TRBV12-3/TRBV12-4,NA,CASSLRGEQYF
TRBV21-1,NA,CASYGRGGNNEQFF
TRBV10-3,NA,CAISEQGAGDTEAFF
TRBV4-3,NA,CASSQDPRVLGELFF
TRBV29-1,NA,CSVEAGFSYGYTF
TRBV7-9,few,CASSLGGQGDSPLHF
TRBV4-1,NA,CASSPHRGIGTGELFF
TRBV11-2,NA,CASSATRAGIWDRGVAAFF
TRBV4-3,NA,CASSQDPWGGNIRETQYF
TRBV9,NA,CASSKRTGDNEQFF
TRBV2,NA,CASSEAVAGYEETQYF
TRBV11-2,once,CASSLEGGMIEQYF
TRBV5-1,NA,CASSPGLWGSTEAFF
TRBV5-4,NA,CASSPRDRGNNEQFF
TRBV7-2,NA,CASSAQAGHTDTQYF
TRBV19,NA,CASRAGGWTEAFF
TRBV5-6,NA,CASSLGEMNTEAFF
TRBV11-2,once,CASSLDAGEQFF
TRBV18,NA,CASSLTTRGGNTIYF
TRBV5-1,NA,CASSVGHLNTEAFF
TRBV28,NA,CASRNRVSGNTIYF
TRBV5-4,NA,CASSLDRFSGNTIYF
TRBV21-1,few,CASRTTGPPNYGYTF
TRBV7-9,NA,CASSPGGNEKLFF
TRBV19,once,CASRNPGISGEQYF
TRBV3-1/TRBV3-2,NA,CASSQEGRAGVEQFF
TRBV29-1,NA,CSVEQVDRPFYGYTF
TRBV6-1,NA,CASSERRQGNYEQYF
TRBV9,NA,CASSASPGTSGNTIYF
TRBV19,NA,CASSTVGGQGNTGELFF
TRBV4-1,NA,CASSHRRGGGLAGEETQYF
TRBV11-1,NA,CASSPTAGNSPLHF
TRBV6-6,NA,CASSSSYQETQYF